Listed here are 21 T cell receptor beta chains from one sample, sequenced in a study of cytomegalovirus exposure and HLA in healthy donors. Primers included in the PCR were 60 Vbeta and 13 Jbeta primers. Clones were read by immunoSEQ multiplex PCR, and TCRdb kept only the in-frame ones, dropping some. The sample includes 100,000 to 150,000 clones, roughly 82% of them seen just once. The specimen sequenced was PBMCs. Every receptor here comes from a male donor in good health and CMV-seropositive.

This chain connects TRBV4-2 to TRBJ2-1, with 9 bases lining up with TRBD1. J lost 7 bases, V lost 3 bases, and 10 bases had no gene match. This CDR3 contains 16 residues. Germline values: CDR1 LGHNA, CDR2 YNFKEQ. CDR3 residues: CASSHPQQGAGNEQFF. CDR3 sequence (DNA): TGTGCCAGCAGCCACCCTCAACAGGGGGCGGGAAATGAGCAGTTCTTC.

The chain has TRBV7-2 and TRBJ2-3; weak D call: TRBD1 (7 bases). V was trimmed by 7 bases and J by 1 base, leaving 12 bases between them. This CDR3 has 14 amino acids. CDR1 is SGHTA and CDR2 is FQGNSA in the germline V gene. The CDR3 sequence is CASTRGVGTDTQYF. In DNA, the CDR3 is TGTGCCAGCACCAGGGGGGTTGGCACAGATACGCAGTATTTT.

The chain carries TRBV11-2 and TRBJ2-1; 10 nucleotides match TRBD2. CDR1 and CDR2 from the germline V gene are SGHAT and FQNNGV. Unmatched junction bases numbered 5, after V lost 3 bases and J lost 9 bases. The CDR3 spans 14 residues. CDR3 DNA sequence: TGTGCCAGCAGCTTTCTAGCGGGAGACCTTGAGCAGTTCTTC. It translates to CASSFLAGDLEQFF.

The V gene is TRBV27, the J gene TRBJ2-7; possible D gene TRBD1, 5 bases. The germline V gene encodes CDR1 MNHEY and CDR2 SMNVEV (reference sequence). The CDR3 loop spans 14 amino acids. Trimming took 6 bases from V and 4 from J, leaving 16 bases between them. CDR3 DNA: TGTGCCAGCAGCTACTCAGGGATGAGGTACGAGCAGTACTTC. Encoded protein: CASSYSGMRYEQYF.

This clone appeared once. The genes are TRBV29-1 and TRBJ2-7, with 9 bases lining up with TRBD1. The CDR3 contains 14 residues. Germline V gene lookup returns CDR1 SQVTM and CDR2 ANQGSEA. The V segment lost 5 bases and the J segment 6 bases; nucleotides outside the gene matches: 11. This CDR3 is CSVWGPGQGGEQYF. In DNA, the CDR3 is TGCAGCGTTTGGGGACCGGGACAGGGAGGCGAGCAGTACTTC.

This chain links TRBV6-6 with TRBJ2-7, with 7 bases that match TRBD1. The CDR3 is 13 residues long. Germline CDR1 is MNHNY and CDR2 is SVGAGI (reference sequence). V shed 7 bases, J shed 0 bases, and the junction held 3 bases outside the gene matches. DNA for the CDR3: TGTGCCAGCAAACGACAGGGCTCCTACGAGCAGTACTTC. Translation gives CASKRQGSYEQYF.

This sequence joins TRBV7-3 and TRBJ2-1; D possibly corresponds to TRBD1 (5 bases). V lost 5 bases to trimming and J lost 2 bases, with 25 bases between them. The germline V gene has CDR1 SGHTA and CDR2 FQGTGA. The CDR3 contains 19 residues. The CDR3 protein is CASSPQGSESPRPYNEQFF. In nucleotides, the CDR3 is TGTGCCAGCAGCCCCCAGGGCTCGGAAAGTCCGCGGCCCTACAATGAGCAGTTCTTC. Variable domain in full (rest from reference TRBV7-3 and TRBJ2-1): GAGVSQTPSNKVTEKGKYVELRCDPISGHTALYWYRQSLGQGPEFLIYFQGTGAADDSGLPNDRFFAVRPEGSVSTLKIQRTERGDSAVYLCASSPQGSESPRPYNEQFFGPGTRLTVL.

V is TRBV28 and J is TRBJ2-2; 7 bases are shared with TRBD2. The CDR3 is 15 amino acids. V lost 7 bases, J lost 3 bases, and 8 bases stayed unmatched. Germline CDR1 and CDR2: MDHEN and SYDVKM. Here the CDR3 reads CASKYPGLYTGELFF. The CDR3 nucleotides read TGTGCCAGCAAATACCCGGGACTATACACCGGGGAGCTGTTTTTT.

This rearrangement joins TRBV5-6 to TRBJ2-7; 7 positions match TRBD2. Germline CDR1 is SGHDT and CDR2 is YYEEEE. The CDR3 sequence is 15 residues long. J was trimmed by 2 bases and V by 3 bases; bases with no gene match: 8. The CDR3 DNA reads as TGTGCCAGCAGCTGGACCCAGCGGGGACCCTACGAGCAGTACTTC. Amino acid sequence: CASSWTQRGPYEQYF.

The chain uses TRBV28 and TRBJ2-3, with 7 bases matching TRBD2. The germline V gene encodes CDR1 MDHEN and CDR2 SYDVKM. V trimming: 6 bases; J trimming: 0 bases; junction bases outside the gene matches: 9. The length of the CDR3 is 16 residues. The CDR3 loop reads CASRVASGPSTDTQYF. The CDR3 DNA is TGTGCCAGCAGGGTCGCTAGCGGCCCTAGCACAGATACGCAGTATTTT.

The chain couples TRBV7-9 to TRBJ2-7, with 8 bases matching TRBD1. Germline trimming cut 4 bases from V and 5 bases from J; bases unmatched to any gene: 4. Germline CDR1 reads SEHNR; CDR2 reads FQNEAQ (reference sequence). The CDR3 runs to 13 residues. CDR3 DNA: TGTGCCAGCAGCTGGACAGGGAATAACGAGCAGTACTTC. Translated, it gives CASSWTGNNEQYF.

This sequence joins TRBV7-9 and TRBJ1-1, with D maybe TRBD1 (5 bases). Germline values: CDR1 SEHNR, CDR2 FQNEAQ (reference sequence). This CDR3 region has 13 residues. The V and J ends lost 6 bases and 1 base respectively, with 9 bases between them. The CDR3 sequence: CASRGTGNTEAFF. The CDR3 DNA is TGTGCCAGCAGAGGAACAGGGAACACTGAAGCTTTCTTT. The full variable domain, in which reference TRBV7-9 and TRBJ1-1 provide the parts outside the CDR3, is DTGVSQNPRHKITKRGQNVTFRCDPISEHNRLYWYRQTLGQGPEFLTYFQNEAQLEKSRLLSDRFSAERPKGSFSTLEIQRTEQGDSAMYLCASRGTGNTEAFFGQGTRLTVV.

Turning to this clone: One end of the junction is discordant with germline, which a read error may explain. This chain joins TRBV7-9 and TRBJ2-7; no firm D call. Looked up from germline, CDR1 is SEHNR and CDR2 is FQNEAQ (reference sequence). CDR3 length equals 11 residues. The CDR3 DNA follows: TGTTCCAGCAGCTTCAACTACGAGCAGTACTTC. Encoded protein: CSSSFNYEQYF.

This rearrangement joins TRBV13 to TRBJ2-3; 11 nucleotides align to TRBD2. The CDR3 consists of 16 residues. In germline, CDR1 is PRHDT, CDR2 FYEKMQ (reference sequence). Trimming took 5 bases from V and 2 from J; bases not matched to a gene: 6. This chain's CDR3 is CASSAQGLAVTDTQYF. DNA of the CDR3: TGTGCCAGCAGCGCCCAGGGACTAGCGGTCACAGATACGCAGTATTTT.

The chain joins TRBV27 to TRBJ1-5; tentative D call: TRBD1 (6 bases). CDR1 MNHEY and CDR2 SMNVEV come from the germline V gene (reference sequence). V lost 5 bases and J 9 bases, leaving 11 bases between the germline ends. CDR3 size: 12 residues. The CDR3 DNA reads TGTGCCAGCAGTCGGGAGGGGGGGCCCCAGCATTTT. Protein product: CASSREGGPQHF.

J is TRBJ2-5 and V is TRBV4-3, with a possible D match to TRBD2 (5 bases). V dropped 4 bases and J dropped 4 bases, with 16 bases sitting between them. Germline V lookup: CDR1 LGHNA, CDR2 YSLEER. The CDR3 covers 15 residues. CDR3 nucleotide sequence: TGCGCCAGCAGCCTGTCCGTCGGGGTAAGAGAGACCCAGTACTTC. Its protein is CASSLSVGVRETQYF.

The chain carries TRBV6-5 and TRBJ2-1; TRBD2 matches at 11 bases. Per germline, CDR1 MNHEY and CDR2 SVGAGI. There are 15 residues in the CDR3. V lost 6 bases to trimming and J lost 3 bases; unmatched junction nucleotides: 4. In DNA form, the CDR3 reads TGTGCCAGCAGCCCCGGACTAGCGGGCTACAATGAGCAGTTCTTC. Translating gives CASSPGLAGYNEQFF.

The chain carries TRBV11-2 and TRBJ2-7; TRBD1 agrees at 7 bases. This CDR3 has 14 residues. The germline V gene has CDR1 SGHAT and CDR2 FQNNGV. J lost 2 bases, V lost 5 bases, and 6 bases had no gene match. The chain's CDR3 is CASSRWDSTYEQYF. The CDR3 bases are TGTGCCAGCAGCCGCTGGGACAGCACCTACGAGCAGTACTTC.

This clone was observed a few times. The V and J genes are TRBV7-3 and TRBJ2-1, with D possibly matching TRBD2 (6 bases). CDR3 size: 17 residues. The V and J ends lost 0 bases and 2 bases respectively, with 14 bases between them. The germline gives CDR1 SGHTA, CDR2 FQGTGA. The CDR3 bases are TGTGCCAGCAGCTTAACGCAGGAAGGGAGGACCTACAATGAGCAGTTCTTC. Translated: CASSLTQEGRTYNEQFF.

This clone was picked up one time. The V gene is TRBV5-6, the J gene TRBJ2-7; 12 nucleotides agree with TRBD2. J lost 4 bases, V lost 4 bases, and 6 bases had no gene match. Germline V gene lookup returns CDR1 SGHDT and CDR2 YYEEEE. CDR3 length: 15 amino acids. The CDR3: CASSAGLAGIYEQYF. In DNA, the CDR3 is TGTGCCAGCAGCGCCGGACTAGCGGGAATTTACGAGCAGTACTTC.

The rearrangement uses TRBV7-6 and TRBJ2-7; TRBD2 aligns across 10 bases. V lost 1 base to trimming and J lost 5 bases; unmatched junction nucleotides: 5. Per the germline V gene, CDR1 is SGHVS and CDR2 is FNYEAQ. The CDR3 length is 15 residues. DNA for the CDR3: TGTGCCAGCAGCTTAGGTCTAGCGGGAGTCAACGAGCAGTACTTC. Amino acids: CASSLGLAGVNEQYF.